Presented here are 6 T cell receptor beta chains from one specimen sequenced in a study of blood T cell repertoires in COVID-19 (dated by TCRdb to about 2020). Libraries were built with the immunoSEQ multiplex PCR assay. TCRdb limited this immuneACCESS table to in-frame rearrangements with V and J called. A share of clones is missing; checked studies link under half to unresolved V genes, and the rest is unexplained. The sample profile shows approximately 390,000 clones; more than 70% of them were found once. The ten largest clones add up to 2% to 2.5% of the sample. The sequencing sample was made of peripheral blood. The receptors were sampled from a woman aged 60-75 years with COVID-19, enrolled during active disease.

The V call is TRBV2, the J call TRBJ2-7; 11 bases match TRBD1. Trimming at V came to 7 bases and at J to 2 bases, leaving 4 bases not matched to a gene. The germline V gene encodes CDR1 SNHLY and CDR2 FYNNEI. The CDR3 has 14 residues. CDR3 bases: TGTGCCAGCAAGCCGGGACAGGGGGCCTACGAGCAGTACTTC. Translated, it gives CASKPGQGAYEQYF.

The V and J genes are TRBV28 and TRBJ2-1; 14 bases map to TRBD2. The CDR3 contains 16 residues. Germline V lookup: CDR1 MDHEN, CDR2 SYDVKM. After removal of 4 bases from V and 2 bases from J, the junction contained 1 base not matched to a gene. The CDR3 reads CASSSGLAGAYNEQFF. The CDR3 bases are TGTGCCAGCAGTTCGGGACTAGCGGGGGCCTACAATGAGCAGTTCTTC. Complete variable domain (other parts from reference TRBV28 and TRBJ2-1): DVKVTQSSRYLVKRTGEKVFLECVQDMDHENMFWYRQDPGLGLRLIYFSYDVKMKEKGDIPEGYSVSREKKERFSLILESASTNQTSMYLCASSSGLAGAYNEQFFGPGTRLTVL.

The chain couples TRBV5-1 to TRBJ1-4; D is perhaps TRBD1 (6 bases). This CDR3 contains 14 residues. Germline V gene data show CDR1 as SGHRS and CDR2 as YFSETQ. Trimming cost V 0 bases and J 7 bases, with 10 bases left between them. The CDR3 region has the DNA TGCGCCAGCAGCTTGGGGACAGCCGGTGAAAAACTGTTTTTT. It translates to CASSLGTAGEKLFF.

The chain's CDR3 is CASSYRVGGYEQYF. The CDR3 nucleotides are TGTGCCAGCAGTTACCGTGTGGGGGGTTACGAGCAGTACTTC. V is TRBV6-5 and J is TRBJ2-7, with D maybe TRBD2 (6 bases). With 2 bases removed from V and 4 bases from J, the gap between germline ends came to 12 bases. CDR3 length equals 14 residues. Germline loops: CDR1 MNHEY, CDR2 SVGAGI.

The J gene is TRBJ2-7, the V gene TRBV18; D unclear. V was pared by 5 bases and J by 7 bases, with 9 bases between. Germline V gene sequence: CDR1 KGHSH, CDR2 LQKENI. The CDR3 is made up of 11 amino acids. CDR3 loop: CASSTQREQYF. The CDR3 DNA sequence: TGTGCCAGCTCAACGCAGCGAGAGCAGTACTTC.

The chain is built from TRBV30 and TRBJ2-6; 11 nucleotides match TRBD1. The CDR3 length is 18 residues. V gave up 3 bases and J gave up 4 bases; unmatched junction bases: 11. CDR1 is GTSNPN and CDR2 is SVGIG in the germline V gene (reference sequence). The CDR3: CAWSRDRGFVRGANVLTF. For the CDR3, the DNA is TGTGCCTGGAGCCGGGACAGGGGGTTTGTGAGGGGGGCCAACGTCCTGACTTTC. Filled out from reference TRBV30 and TRBJ2-6, the complete variable domain reads SQTIHQWPATLVQPVGSPLSLECTVEGTSNPNLYWYRQAAGRGLQLLFYSVGIGQISSEVPQNLSASRPQDRQFILSSKKLLLSDSGFYLCAWSRDRGFVRGANVLTFGAGSRLTVL.